The clone carrying this T cell receptor (beta chain) was seen a single time. The antigen is not known. Blood replicates held 0.5 ug DNA, tumor or normal breast roughly 1.5 ug, two each. Some clones are missing from TCRdb's copy, which holds only in-frame ones; the method was immunoSEQ multiplex PCR. Altogether 69,000 or so clones are present, 75% to 90% being singletons, with the ten largest covering 4.7%. This entry belongs to a study of early stage breast cancer tumors. Study as a whole: The ER+/PR+/HER2- tumors included 7 or 8 ductal and four lobular carcinomas. Points from the study as a whole: Compared with adjacent normal breast, tumors showed about 2.5-fold denser, more clonal T cells. Bulk DNA sequencing of unsorted cells missed chain pairing and markers.

With 2 bases removed from V and 10 bases from J, the gap between germline ends came to 12 bases. Per the germline V gene, CDR1 is LNHDA and CDR2 is SQIVND (reference sequence). This CDR3 has 13 residues. The J gene is TRBJ2-1, the V gene TRBV19, with D unresolved. This receptor was identified in a middle-aged person with breast cancer. Sequencing was done on a sample of blood. The chain's CDR3 is CASSISRALEQFF. The CDR3 nucleotides are TGTGCCAGTAGTATATCTAGGGCTTTAGAGCAGTTCTTC.